A single sample is the source of the 28 T cell receptor beta chains below, sequenced in a study of T cell responses to AZD1222 COVID-19 vaccine. The protocol was immunoSEQ multiplex PCR, while the TCRdb copy is restricted to in-frame clones and leaves out a portion. Of about 100,000 clones listed, roughly nine tenths are singletons. This specimen consisted of peripheral blood, obtained 28 days after the second AZD1222 dose. These receptors came from an adult who received the AZD1222 COVID-19 vaccine.

This chain connects TRBV5-4 to TRBJ1-2; no clear D gene. Trimming took 1 base from V and 4 from J, leaving 8 bases between them. CDR3 length: 13 amino acids. CDR1 is SGHNT and CDR2 is YYREEE in the germline V gene (reference sequence). CDR3 sequence reads: CASSLWPVYGYTF. The CDR3 bases are TGTGCCAGCAGCTTGTGGCCGGTCTATGGCTACACCTTC.

This clone was found once. This chain uses TRBV10-3 with TRBJ1-1; possibly TRBD1 for D (5 bases). Trimming cost V 6 bases and J 0 bases, with 32 bases left between them. Germline CDR1 and CDR2: ENHRY and SYGVKD. This CDR3 region has 21 residues. CDR3 nucleotides: TGTGCCATCAGCGAAAACATGGGGGTGGGCAGGAGACAATACTTGAACACTGAAGCTTTCTTT. It codes for CAISENMGVGRRQYLNTEAFF.

The gene calls are TRBV5-6 and TRBJ2-7; no clear D. Germline V gives CDR1 SGHDT, CDR2 YYEEEE. The CDR3 contains 13 residues. Trimming stripped 0 bases from V and 0 bases from J, with 4 bases between. The CDR3 sequence: CASSLDGSYEQYF. In DNA form, the CDR3 reads TGTGCCAGCAGCTTGGATGGCTCCTACGAGCAGTACTTC.

The chain is built from TRBV5-1 and TRBJ2-7; perhaps D is TRBD1 or TRBD2 (6 bases each). Germline CDR1 SGHRS, CDR2 YFSETQ. The V end lost 1 base, the J end lost 2 bases, and 13 bases lay between the germline ends. This CDR3 region has 15 residues. CDR3 DNA sequence: TGCGCCAGCAGCTTGTTCGGACAGCGGGCCTACGAGCAGTACTTC. It specifies CASSLFGQRAYEQYF.

The V call is TRBV6-2 or TRBV6-3, the J call TRBJ1-2, with D perhaps TRBD1 (6 bases). Looked up from germline, CDR1 is MNHEY and CDR2 is SVGEGT. The CDR3 loop spans 13 amino acids. V was shortened by 7 bases and J by 6 bases, with 15 bases between the two germline ends. CDR3 nucleotide sequence: TGTGCCAGCAACCCCAGGGGTTCGAATGGCTACACCTTC. Translated: CASNPRGSNGYTF.

This chain links TRBV5-4 with TRBJ1-2; D uncertain. Between the trimmed V and J ends, which lost 3 bases and 8 bases, there was a span of 20 bases. The CDR3 has 15 amino acids. The germline V gene has CDR1 SGHNT and CDR2 YYREEE (reference sequence). The CDR3 here is CASSSLRAGSRGYTF. The DNA for the CDR3 is TGTGCCAGCAGCTCCCTGAGGGCAGGCTCTAGGGGCTACACCTTC.

The genes are TRBV6-5 and TRBJ1-1, with a weak D call TRBD1 (5 bases). V was clipped by 10 bases and J by 4 bases, with 22 bases between them. Per the germline V gene, CDR1 is MNHEY and CDR2 is SVGAGI. This CDR3 comprises 15 residues. This chain's CDR3 is CATTSGATGGTEAFF. Written as DNA, the CDR3 is TGTGCCACAACCTCCGGGGCCACGGGGGGCACTGAAGCTTTCTTT.

This sequence joins TRBV5-4 and TRBJ1-1, with D maybe TRBD1 (6 bases). This CDR3 has 13 amino acids. Trimming removed 1 base from V and 4 bases from J, with 8 bases in between. Germline loops: CDR1 SGHNT, CDR2 YYREEE (reference sequence). The CDR3 coding sequence is TGTGCCAGCAGCTTGTCAGGGGTCACTGAAGCTTTCTTT. This codes for CASSLSGVTEAFF.

In its sample, this clone was seen once. The V gene is TRBV30, the J gene TRBJ2-4; D is unresolved. V was shortened by 5 bases and J by 6 bases, with 8 bases between the two germline ends. Germline V CDR1 and CDR2: GTSNPN, SVGIG (reference sequence). The CDR3 covers 11 residues. This CDR3 is CAWGTRNIQYF. Here the CDR3 DNA reads TGTGCCTGGGGAACAAGAAACATTCAGTACTTC.

This clone was counted a few times. This chain uses TRBV6-5 with TRBJ2-7; D possibly corresponds to TRBD2 (5 bases). Germline CDR1 and CDR2: MNHEY and SVGAGI. Deletions cut 4 bases from V and 0 bases from J, with 10 bases between. The CDR3 is made up of 14 amino acids. The CDR3 loop is CASSSRTVSYEQYF. The CDR3 DNA sequence: TGTGCCAGCAGTTCCCGGACTGTCTCCTACGAGCAGTACTTC.

The chain recombines TRBV28 with TRBJ2-7, with 9 bases fitting TRBD1. The germline CDR1 and CDR2 sequences are MDHEN and SYDVKM. J lost 2 bases, V lost 6 bases, and 8 bases had no gene match. The CDR3 has 15 amino acids. CDR3 loop: CASSLLTGGTYEQYF. CDR3 nucleotide sequence: TGTGCCAGCAGCCTACTGACAGGGGGGACCTACGAGCAGTACTTC.

The chain uses TRBV5-4 and TRBJ2-3; tentatively, D is TRBD1 (6 bases). V lost 1 base, J lost 0 bases, and 9 bases lay in between. There are 15 residues in the CDR3. Germline V gives CDR1 SGHNT, CDR2 YYREEE (reference sequence). CDR3 DNA sequence: TGTGCCAGCAGCTTGAAGGACAGTAGCACAGATACGCAGTATTTT. It is translated as CASSLKDSSTDTQYF. Full variable domain (rest looked up from reference TRBV5-4 and TRBJ2-3): ETGVTQSPTHLIKTRGQQVTLRCSSQSGHNTVSWYQQALGQGPQFIFQYYREEENGRGNFPPRFSGLQFPNYSSELNVNALELDDSALYLCASSLKDSSTDTQYFGPGTRLTVL.

This rearrangement joins TRBV19 to TRBJ1-2; no clear D gene. V was pared by 5 bases and J by 6 bases, with 13 bases between. From germline, CDR1 is LNHDA and CDR2 SQIVND (reference sequence). The CDR3 runs to 13 residues. CDR3 in amino acids: CASSQDRIDGYTF. CDR3 coding DNA: TGTGCCAGTAGTCAGGACCGCATCGATGGCTACACCTTC.

This CDR3 reads CSVGFRIGTATYNEQFF. The DNA for the CDR3 is TGCAGCGTTGGCTTCCGTATAGGGACCGCTACCTACAATGAGCAGTTCTTC. The chain recombines TRBV29-1 with TRBJ2-1; D possibly uses TRBD1 or TRBD2 (5 bases each). The germline V gene encodes CDR1 SQVTM and CDR2 ANQGSEA. The CDR3 extends over 17 amino acids. Trimming removed 4 bases at V and 2 bases at J, with 21 bases between.

The J gene is TRBJ2-7, the V gene TRBV7-8, with no clear D. Germline V gene data show CDR1 as SGHVS and CDR2 as FQNEAQ. Trimming removed 5 bases at V and 2 bases at J, with 13 bases between. The CDR3 runs 14 residues. CDR3 coding DNA: TGTGCCAGCAGCACCGGCCCCGACCCCTACGAGCAGTACTTC. Its translation is CASSTGPDPYEQYF. Full variable domain (rest looked up from reference TRBV7-8 and TRBJ2-7): GAGVSQSPRYKVAKRGQDVALRCDPISGHVSLFWYQQALGQGPEFLTYFQNEAQLDKSGLPSDRFFAERPEGSVSTLKIQRTQQEDSAVYLCASSTGPDPYEQYFGPGTRLTVT.

This clone was detected only a few times. CDR3 in DNA: TGTGCCAGCAGCAGCCGACAGGCCGCGGGGGAAAAACTGTTTTTT. Its protein is CASSSRQAAGEKLFF. The V gene is TRBV3-1 (or the pseudogene TRBV3-2), the J gene TRBJ1-4, with TRBD1 as a possible D gene (6 bases). Germline CDR1 reads LGHDT; CDR2 reads YNNKEL (reference sequence). The ends were cut back, 5 bases at V and 8 bases at J, with 18 bases in the middle. This CDR3 is built from 15 residues.

The chain has TRBV6-5 and TRBJ1-6, with 10 bases lining up with TRBD1. Germline trimming cut 3 bases from V and 10 bases from J; bases unmatched to any gene: 9. Germline V gene lookup returns CDR1 MNHEY and CDR2 SVGAGI. This CDR3 has 16 residues. CDR3 region: CASSYYRDRGRSPLHF. In nucleotides, the CDR3 is TGTGCCAGCAGTTATTACCGGGACAGGGGACGATCACCCCTCCACTTT.

The rearrangement uses TRBV5-4 and TRBJ1-1, with a tentative D call TRBD1 (5 bases). Between the trimmed V and J ends, which lost 7 bases and 5 bases, there was a span of 12 bases. This CDR3 comprises 12 residues. Germline assignment: CDR1 SGHNT and CDR2 YYREEE (reference sequence). For the CDR3, the DNA is TGTGCCAGCCGGACATTCGGAACTGAAGCTTTCTTT. Translating it yields CASRTFGTEAFF.

The J gene is TRBJ1-1, the V gene TRBV5-4; D is perhaps TRBD1 (6 bases). CDR3 length equals 15 residues. Germline lookup yields CDR1 SGHNT and CDR2 YYREEE (reference sequence). V lost 3 bases to trimming and J lost 4 bases, with 16 bases between them. The CDR3 bases are TGTGCCAGCAGCTCCCCGGGGGCCGAGGGCACTGAAGCTTTCTTT. Translated: CASSSPGAEGTEAFF.

The V call is TRBV2, the J call TRBJ1-1, with 7 bases aligning to TRBD1. Trimming took 6 bases from V and 4 from J; bases not matched to a gene: 5. The germline CDR1 and CDR2 sequences are SNHLY and FYNNEI. This CDR3 region has 13 residues. The CDR3 DNA sequence: TGTGCCAGCAGGGCAGACAGGGTCACTGAAGCTTTCTTT. Protein sequence: CASRADRVTEAFF.

The genes are TRBV4-1 and TRBJ2-2, with no clear D. CDR3 length: 14 amino acids. V lost 1 base, J lost 2 bases, and 5 bases lay in between. Germline V gene sequence: CDR1 MGHRA, CDR2 YSYEKL. CDR3 DNA: TGCGCCAGCAGCCAAGTAGGAAACACCGGGGAGCTGTTTTTT. Translating it yields CASSQVGNTGELFF.

The gene calls are TRBV2 and TRBJ2-1; 7 nucleotides match TRBD2. The CDR3 consists of 15 residues. The germline gives CDR1 SNHLY, CDR2 FYNNEI. J gave up 3 bases and V 8 bases, and 10 bases lay outside the gene matches. This CDR3 reads CASRRESGIYNEQFF. CDR3 DNA sequence: TGTGCCAGCCGCCGGGAGAGCGGGATCTACAATGAGCAGTTCTTC.

The rearrangement joins TRBV28 to TRBJ1-2, with D maybe TRBD1 (5 bases). With 3 bases removed from V and 2 bases from J, the gap between germline ends came to 16 bases. The length of the CDR3 is 16 residues. Germline values: CDR1 MDHEN, CDR2 SYDVKM. The CDR3 coding sequence is TGTGCCAGCAGTTTCGGTCTATCCGGGGGAAACTATGGCTACACCTTC. This sequence encodes CASSFGLSGGNYGYTF.

In its sample, this clone was seen many times. The chain links TRBV2 to TRBJ2-7; TRBD2 aligns across 7 bases. The CDR3 consists of 14 residues. With V trimmed by 8 bases and J by 5 bases, 12 bases remained unmatched. Germline values: CDR1 SNHLY, CDR2 FYNNEI. The CDR3 loop reads CASGGSGVGNEQYF. For the CDR3, the DNA is TGTGCCAGCGGAGGGAGCGGGGTCGGAAACGAGCAGTACTTC.

CDR3 amino acids: CASSISGMNTEAFF. Written as DNA, the CDR3 is TGTGCCAGTAGTATTTCAGGGATGAACACTGAAGCTTTCTTT. This chain joins TRBV19 and TRBJ1-1; D is possibly TRBD1 (5 bases). Germline loops: CDR1 LNHDA, CDR2 SQIVND (reference sequence). The V and J ends lost 3 bases and 0 bases respectively, with 8 bases between them. The CDR3 runs to 14 residues.

This clone was found a few times. CDR3: CASSGGHGEAFF. The CDR3 DNA sequence: TGCGCCAGCAGCGGCGGGCATGGTGAAGCTTTCTTT. The chain employs TRBV5-1 and TRBJ1-1; D not resolved. Trimming pared 4 bases from V and 7 bases from J, leaving 11 bases between. This CDR3 spans 12 amino acids. The germline V gene encodes CDR1 SGHRS and CDR2 YFSETQ.

The rearrangement links TRBV11-1 to TRBJ1-2, with 8 bases fitting TRBD1. Germline CDR1 is SGHAT and CDR2 is FQDESV (reference sequence). CDR3 length: 13 residues. The V gene end was trimmed by 5 bases and the J gene end by 4 bases; junction bases not matched to a gene: 3. The CDR3 nucleotides read TGTGCCAGCAGCCGACAGGGGACCTATGGCTACACCTTC. Protein: CASSRQGTYGYTF.

The chain is built from TRBV10-2 and TRBJ1-1; no clear D. The CDR3 totals 11 residues. Germline V gene data show CDR1 as WSHSY and CDR2 as SAAADI. Trimming took off 1 base at V and 6 bases at J, with 3 bases between the two ends. CDR3: CASSELAEAFF. The CDR3, as DNA: TGCGCCAGCAGTGAGTTGGCTGAAGCTTTCTTT.